These 19 T cell receptor beta chains were sequenced from one sample in a study of T cells of healthy individuals. TCRdb re-derived calls from the 5' RACE reads in MiXCR, one entry per CDR3 protein. The table includes about 96,000 distinct CDR3 sequences, roughly 15% detected once. The source of these receptors is a human donor in good health.

The chain uses TRBV3-1 and TRBJ2-3; weak D call: TRBD2 (6 bases). This CDR3 region has 14 residues. Germline values: CDR1 LGHDT, CDR2 YNNKEL (reference sequence). V lost 5 bases and J 4 bases, leaving 13 bases between the germline ends. This CDR3 reads CASSEGPSADTQYF. DNA of the CDR3: TGTGCCAGCAGCGAAGGTCCTAGCGCAGATACGCAGTATTTT.

Points on this clonotype: At one of its ends the junction is not consistent with the germline gene, which may arise from a read error. The chain combines TRBV27 with TRBJ2-5; no definite D call. This CDR3 has 13 amino acids. Germline V lookup: CDR1 MNHEY, CDR2 SMNVEV (reference sequence). Written as DNA, the CDR3 is TGTGCCGGCAGTTCCTATTACGGCGGGACCCAGTACTTC. It translates to CAGSSYYGGTQYF.

This clonotype was counted a few times. This rearrangement joins TRBV20-1 to TRBJ2-7; tentatively, D is TRBD2 (5 bases). The CDR3 contains 17 residues. V gave up 3 bases and J gave up 0 bases, with 21 bases separating them. The germline gives CDR1 DFQATT, CDR2 SNEGSKA (reference sequence). CDR3 in amino acids: CSASSTGGVGSSYEQYF. The CDR3 DNA is TGCAGTGCTAGCTCCACTGGCGGAGTTGGGAGCTCCTACGAGCAGTACTTC.

This clonotype has at least ten counts. The V and J genes are TRBV28 and TRBJ2-5; no clear D gene. This CDR3 spans 12 amino acids. V lost 7 bases and J 2 bases, leaving 8 bases between the germline ends. From germline, CDR1 is MDHEN and CDR2 SYDVKM. The DNA for the CDR3 is TGTGCCAGCATGGAAGAACAAGAGACCCAGTACTTC. Its translation: CASMEEQETQYF.

This clonotype occurred many times. The chain employs TRBV7-9 and TRBJ2-7, with 7 bases aligning to TRBD1. Trimming removed 7 bases from V and 2 bases from J; junction bases left unmatched: 8. The CDR3 has 14 residues. The germline CDR1 and CDR2 sequences are SEHNR and FQNEAQ (reference sequence). CDR3 residues: CASTTDRATYEQYF. DNA for the CDR3: TGTGCCAGCACCACAGACAGGGCCACCTACGAGCAGTACTTC.

This clonotype was seen at least ten times. The chain couples TRBV7-2 to TRBJ2-1, with D tentatively TRBD2 (5 bases). This CDR3 has 16 amino acids. Trimming left V 0 bases short and J 4 bases short, with 13 bases between. CDR1 is SGHTA, CDR2 FQGNSA, per germline. CDR3 sequence reads: CASSLAFAGQYNEQFF. CDR3 DNA sequence: TGTGCCAGCAGCTTAGCTTTTGCGGGCCAATACAATGAGCAGTTCTTC.

This chain links TRBV6-6 with TRBJ2-3, with TRBD2 matching 7 bases. The CDR3 is 17 amino acids. The V gene end was trimmed by 7 bases and the J gene end by 2 bases; junction bases not matched to a gene: 15. CDR1 is MNHNY, CDR2 SVGAGI, per germline (reference sequence). CDR3 sequence reads: CASTMGGSSLITDTQYF. CDR3 in DNA: TGTGCCAGCACCATGGGGGGGAGCAGTTTAATCACAGATACGCAGTATTTT.

This clonotype was observed many times. The chain combines TRBV18 with TRBJ1-5; tentatively, D is TRBD1 (5 bases). Germline loops: CDR1 KGHSH, CDR2 LQKENI. This CDR3 contains 12 residues. The V end lost 2 bases, the J end lost 7 bases, and 6 bases lay between the germline ends. The CDR3 here is CASSPAGQPQHF. For the CDR3, the DNA is TGTGCCAGCTCACCAGCAGGGCAGCCCCAGCATTTT.

This chain connects TRBV9 to TRBJ2-5, with TRBD1 matching over 7 bases. The CDR3 runs 14 residues. Germline loops: CDR1 SGDLS, CDR2 YYNGEE. After removal of 2 bases from V and 3 bases from J, the junction contained 4 bases not matched to a gene. CDR3 region: CASSVGTGEETQYF. CDR3 coding DNA: TGTGCCAGCAGCGTCGGTACAGGGGAAGAGACCCAGTACTTC.

This chain joins TRBV15 and TRBJ1-5; D ambiguous. The length of the CDR3 is 14 residues. Trimming removed 8 bases from V and 5 bases from J, with 16 bases in between. Germline CDR1 and CDR2: LNHNV and YYDKDF (reference sequence). The CDR3 bases are TGTGCCACCCTTAAAAAACCCGGGGATCAGCCCCAGCATTTT. Translated, it gives CATLKKPGDQPQHF.

The table lists this clonotype with a few counts. This sequence joins TRBV12-3 or TRBV12-4 and TRBJ1-1, with unresolved D. The CDR3 length is 17 residues. With 6 bases removed from V and 1 base from J, the gap between germline ends came to 21 bases. CDR3 sequence: CASRPRYSGVTNTEAFF. CDR3 bases: TGTGCCAGCAGGCCACGCTACAGCGGGGTGACGAACACTGAAGCTTTCTTT.

This clonotype was seen ten or more times. The chain employs TRBV28 and TRBJ2-5; 7 bases agree with TRBD1. The CDR3 runs to 15 residues. V shed 4 bases, J shed 4 bases, and the junction held 9 bases outside the gene matches. Per germline, CDR1 MDHEN and CDR2 SYDVKM. The CDR3 nucleotides read TGTGCCAGCAGTTCACTCTCCGGGACAGTAGAGACCCAGTACTTC. It is translated as CASSSLSGTVETQYF.

The chain couples TRBV30 to TRBJ1-1; 7 nucleotides line up with TRBD1. The germline gives CDR1 GTSNPN, CDR2 SVGIG (reference sequence). The CDR3 sequence is 12 residues long. The V gene end was trimmed by 4 bases and the J gene end by 7 bases; junction bases not matched to a gene: 6. The CDR3 DNA follows: TGTGCCTGGACTCTCTCAGGGGGTGAAGCTTTCTTT. This translates into CAWTLSGGEAFF.

This clonotype has only a few counts. V usage is TRBV7-4 and J usage is TRBJ1-3; a weak D match, TRBD1 (5 bases). This CDR3 has 19 residues. CDR1 SGHVT and CDR2 SQSDAQ come from the germline V gene. V lost 5 bases to trimming and J lost 0 bases, with 23 bases between them. The CDR3 coding sequence is TGTGCCAGCAGCCCATCGAGTCATTGCGACAGAAGCTCTGGAAACACCATATATTTT. It specifies CASSPSSHCDRSSGNTIYF.

J is TRBJ2-2 and V is TRBV7-9; the D gene could be TRBD1 or TRBD2 (5 bases each). Germline CDR1 is SEHNR and CDR2 is FQNEAQ (reference sequence). The V gene lost 2 bases and the J gene lost 4 bases, with 8 bases spanning the gap. There are 14 residues in the CDR3. This CDR3 reads CASSLPGPTGELFF. CDR3 in DNA: TGTGCCAGCAGCTTACCGGGGCCCACCGGGGAGCTGTTTTTT.

The V and J genes are TRBV28 and TRBJ2-5, with 9 bases that match TRBD1. CDR1 is MDHEN, CDR2 SYDVKM, per germline. CDR3 length: 15 residues. V lost 6 bases to trimming and J lost 4 bases; unmatched junction nucleotides: 9. The chain's CDR3 is CASRSDRGIGETQYF. DNA of the CDR3: TGTGCCAGCAGGTCGGACAGGGGAATAGGAGAGACCCAGTACTTC. Complete variable domain (other parts from reference TRBV28 and TRBJ2-5): DVKVTQSSRYLVKRTGEKVFLECVQDMDHENMFWYRQDPGLGLRLIYFSYDVKMKEKGDIPEGYSVSREKKERFSLILESASTNQTSMYLCASRSDRGIGETQYFGPGTRLLVL.

The genes are TRBV5-1 and TRBJ2-7; tentatively, D is TRBD2 (6 bases). This CDR3 has 15 amino acids. Trimming cost V 0 bases and J 2 bases, with 12 bases left between them. Germline V gene data show CDR1 as SGHRS and CDR2 as YFSETQ. CDR3 nucleotides: TGCGCCAGCAGCTTGGTGTCTAGCGCAACCTACGAGCAGTACTTC. Amino acid sequence: CASSLVSSATYEQYF.

This clonotype appeared a few times. This chain connects TRBV7-2 to TRBJ2-3; D ambiguous. The ends were cut back, 3 bases at V and 4 bases at J, with 5 bases in the middle. This CDR3 contains 12 residues. Germline lookup yields CDR1 SGHTA and CDR2 FQGNSA. DNA of the CDR3: TGTGCCAGCAGCTTGTTCCCAGATACGCAGTATTTT. This gives the protein CASSLFPDTQYF.

This rearrangement joins TRBV12-3 or TRBV12-4 to TRBJ1-1; no clear D gene. Between the trimmed V and J ends, which lost 2 bases and 0 bases, there was a span of 4 bases. This CDR3 has 13 amino acids. The CDR3 loop reads CASSLNLNTEAFF. The CDR3 DNA is TGTGCCAGCAGTTTAAATTTGAACACTGAAGCTTTCTTT.